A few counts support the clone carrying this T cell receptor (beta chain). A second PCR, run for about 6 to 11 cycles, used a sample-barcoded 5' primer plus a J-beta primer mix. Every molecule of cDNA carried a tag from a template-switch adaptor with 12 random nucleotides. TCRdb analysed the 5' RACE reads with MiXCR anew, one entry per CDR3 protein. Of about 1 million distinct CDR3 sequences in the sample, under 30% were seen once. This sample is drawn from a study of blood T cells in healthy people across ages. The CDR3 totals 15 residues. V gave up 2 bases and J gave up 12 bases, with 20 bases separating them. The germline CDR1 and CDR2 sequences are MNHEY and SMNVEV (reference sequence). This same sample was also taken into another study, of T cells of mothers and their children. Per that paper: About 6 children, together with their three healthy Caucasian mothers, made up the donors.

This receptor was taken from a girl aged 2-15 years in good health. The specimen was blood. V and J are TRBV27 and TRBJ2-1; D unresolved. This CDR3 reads CASSLRAVSPDGQFF. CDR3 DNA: TGTGCCAGCAGTTTACGGGCGGTTAGCCCTGACGGGCAGTTCTTC.